Reported below is one TCR beta chain. Its antigen is not identified. The CDR3 has 12 residues. Germline V gene lookup returns CDR1 ENHRY and CDR2 SYGVKD. Unique molecular identifiers featured in each of the TCR beta cDNA libraries. cDNA molecules numbering roughly 0.5 million came from roughly 0.93 to 9.6 million T cells. MiXCR, applied by TCRdb to the PCR reads, yields one record per CDR3 protein. The data contain about 770,000 distinct CDR3 sequences, roughly 50% of them singletons. The data derive from a study of post-analysis software for immune sequencing data. On the study more broadly: Patients with relapsing-remitting, secondary progressive and progressive-relapsing multiple sclerosis courses were all represented. Whole-study results and caveats: Compared with controls, patients showed significantly lower normalized Chao1 diversity. Relative to controls, patients had about five TRBV segments at higher frequency, with TRBV5-6, TRBV5-1 and TRBV20-1 among these. Under F measure analysis, samples from one preparation batch co-clustered strongly.

The source is a girl under 18 with multiple sclerosis. Sequenced: blood. V gene TRBV10-3 combines with J gene TRBJ2-5; D might be TRBD1 (5 bases). The DNA matches TRBJ2-7 better at its end, which makes the J call doubtful. CDR3 loop: CAIRVRAGEQYF. CDR3 DNA sequence: TGTGCCATCAGGGTCAGGGCTGGCGAGCAGTACTTC.